The 6 T cell receptor beta chains reported below all come from one sample, sequenced in a study of chronic HIV infection and antiretroviral therapy. MiXCR was run by TCRdb on the 5' RACE reads, yielding one entry per CDR3 protein. The sample carries under 55,000 distinct CDR3 sequences, about 19% recorded once. Sequencing was performed on peripheral blood. The receptors shown here come from an adult who had HIV and had not received antiretroviral therapy, or was an uninfected healthy control (not recorded which).

The chain recombines TRBV29-1 with TRBJ2-7; tentative D call: TRBD1 (6 bases). Trimming left V 4 bases short and J 7 bases short, with 17 bases between. Germline CDR1 reads SQVTM; CDR2 reads ANQGSEA. The CDR3 runs 13 residues. The CDR3 nucleotides are TGCAGCGTTGCGCCATACAGGGACGGGGAGCAGTACTTC. Its translation: CSVAPYRDGEQYF.

This rearrangement joins TRBV3-1 to TRBJ2-7; 8 bases are shared with TRBD1. The CDR3 is 12 amino acids. J gave up 5 bases and V 5 bases, and 2 bases lay outside the gene matches. Germline CDR1 reads LGHDT; CDR2 reads YNNKEL (reference sequence). The CDR3 DNA follows: TGTGCCAGCAGCAACAGGGGGAACGAGCAGTACTTC. This gives the protein CASSNRGNEQYF.

In this sample, this clonotype turned up many times. The chain recombines TRBV7-9 with TRBJ1-2, with unresolved D. The V gene lost 1 base and the J gene lost 4 bases, with 7 bases spanning the gap. This CDR3 has 13 residues. Germline V lookup: CDR1 SEHNR, CDR2 FQNEAQ (reference sequence). CDR3 DNA: TGTGCCAGCAGCTTAGGGGCAGGCTATGGCTACACCTTC. Its translation: CASSLGAGYGYTF.

The V gene is TRBV29-1, the J gene TRBJ1-5; 7 nucleotides agree with TRBD1. The V segment lost 7 bases and the J segment 1 base; nucleotides outside the gene matches: 7. Germline V gene lookup returns CDR1 SQVTM and CDR2 ANQGSEA. The CDR3 runs to 14 residues. In DNA form, the CDR3 reads TGCAGCGCCACCGAGGGACAGAGCAATCAGCCCCAGCATTTT. Its translation is CSATEGQSNQPQHF. The whole variable domain, filled in from reference TRBV29-1 and TRBJ1-5, reads SAVISQKPSRDICQRGTSLTIQCQVDSQVTMMFWYRQQPGQSLTLIATANQGSEATYESGFVIDKFPISRPNLTFSTLTVSNMSPEDSSIYLCSATEGQSNQPQHFGDGTRLSIL.

The V gene is TRBV24-1, the J gene TRBJ2-1; 8 bases are shared with TRBD1. With V trimmed by 3 bases and J by 4 bases, 7 bases remained unmatched. Germline V lookup: CDR1 KGHDR, CDR2 SFDVKD. This CDR3 has 16 amino acids. CDR3 sequence (DNA): TGTGCCACCAGTGATCCCGGGACAGGCTTATACAATGAGCAGTTCTTC. Translation: CATSDPGTGLYNEQFF.

V gene TRBV6-5 combines with J gene TRBJ2-1; TRBD2 aligns across 9 bases. The V and J ends lost 0 bases and 8 bases, in that order; junction bases with no gene match: 2. This CDR3 is 14 amino acids long. Germline V gives CDR1 MNHEY, CDR2 SVGAGI. The CDR3, as DNA: TGTGCCAGCAGTTACTCATTAGCGGGAGATGAGCAGTTCTTC. It yields the protein CASSYSLAGDEQFF.